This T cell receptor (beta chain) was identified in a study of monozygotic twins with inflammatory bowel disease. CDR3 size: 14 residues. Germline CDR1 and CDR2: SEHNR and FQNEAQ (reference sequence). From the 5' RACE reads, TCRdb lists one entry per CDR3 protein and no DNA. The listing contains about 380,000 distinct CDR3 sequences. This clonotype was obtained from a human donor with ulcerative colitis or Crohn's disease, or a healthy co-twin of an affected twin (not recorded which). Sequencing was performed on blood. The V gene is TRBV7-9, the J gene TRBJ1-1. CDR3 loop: CASSLSTENTEAFF.